These T cell receptor beta chains were read from a single sample in a study of identical twins. MiXCR, run by TCRdb on the 5' RACE reads, gives a single entry per CDR3 protein. The data hold a few hundred thousand distinct CDR3 sequences, with over 8.5% observed a single time. The data also belong to a second study, concerning yellow fever vaccine responses in identical twins.

What was sequenced was PBMCs. All receptors derive from a woman aged 18-29 years in good health. Both conserved end residues are part of each CDR3. The D gene is left open where the match is weak. For some rows the clone size is stated as once, few or many, or as a class when expanded; others skip it.

>-|many|TRBV6-2/TRBV6-3|TRBJ1-1
TGTGCCAGCAGTTACAATGGAGGGAACACTGAAGCTTTCTTT
CASSYNGGNTEAFF
>TRBD2|many|TRBV28|TRBJ2-5
TGTGCCAGCAGTTCGGGAGCGGGGGGGCTCCAAGAGACCCAGTACTTC
CASSSGAGGLQETQYF
>-|many|TRBV5-1|TRBJ1-2
TGCGCCAGCAGCGGAAGAGATGGCTACACCTTC
CASSGRDGYTF
>-|-|TRBV7-9|TRBJ2-1
TGTGCCAGCAGCTTTGCTTTGGGGTTGAGCTCCTACAATGAGCAGTTCTTC
CASSFALGLSSYNEQFF
>-|many|TRBV20-1|TRBJ2-5
TGCAGTGCCAAGACTGGGAAAGAGACCCAGTACTTC
CSAKTGKETQYF
>-|-|TRBV2|TRBJ1-1
TGTGCCAGCAGTCGGGACGACACTGAAGCTTTCTTT
CASSRDDTEAFF
>-|many|TRBV10-3|TRBJ2-1
TGTGCCATCGGCGGGACCGCTGTAAATGAGCAGTTCTTC
CAIGGTAVNEQFF
>-|few|TRBV7-8|TRBJ1-2
TGTGCCAGCAGCGCTAGGGGCGGCGGTGGCTACACCTTC
CASSARGGGGYTF
>-|many|TRBV7-9|TRBJ1-1
TGTGCCAGCAGCTCCCTCGGGGACACTGAAGCTTTCTTT
CASSSLGDTEAFF
>TRBD1|few|TRBV28|TRBJ2-4
TGTGCCAGCAGTTTGACAGGGCCGACGTTGGCCAAAAACATTCAGTACTTC
CASSLTGPTLAKNIQYF
>TRBD1|-|TRBV24-1|TRBJ1-1
TGTGCCACCAGTGCTCCGGGACAGGGGATTCCTGAAGCTTTCTTT
CATSAPGQGIPEAFF
>-|once|TRBV21-1|TRBJ2-5
TGTGCCAGCAGCAAAGCTATCAGGGCAGGGCACAGGGACCAAGAGACCCAGTACTTC
CASSKAIRAGHRDQETQYF
>-|few|TRBV3-1|TRBJ2-2
TGTGCCAGCAGCCCTCGGGACTCCCGGACCGGGGAGCTGTTTTTT
CASSPRDSRTGELFF
>TRBD2|many|TRBV15|TRBJ2-2
TGTGCCACCAGCAGAAAAATTGGACTAGCGGGACGCGCCGGGGAGCTGTTTTTT
CATSRKIGLAGRAGELFF
>-|few|TRBV9|TRBJ2-2
TGTGCCAGCAGCTCCGGAAGGGAGCTGTTTTTT
CASSSGRELFF
>-|few|TRBV2|TRBJ2-5
TGTGCCAGCAGTGGATCGGGACGCCAAGAGACCCAGTACTTC
CASSGSGRQETQYF
>-|few|TRBV9|TRBJ2-2
TGTGCCAGCAGCGTATCCAGGGTCACCGGGGAGCTGTTTTTT
CASSVSRVTGELFF
>-|many|TRBV6-6|TRBJ2-5
TGTGCCAGCAGTTACGCGGGCTTGGAGACCCAGTACTTC
CASSYAGLETQYF
>-|few|TRBV6-2/TRBV6-3|TRBJ2-5
TGTGCCAGCAGTGACCCGAGGGAGACCCAGTACTTC
CASSDPRETQYF
>-|few|TRBV20-1|TRBJ2-2
TGCAGTGCTGCGCTCAGGGGAAGCGCCGGGGAGCTGTTTTTT
CSAALRGSAGELFF
>TRBD1|-|TRBV20-1|TRBJ2-3
TGCAGTGCTAGGTACGGGACAGCTACCACAGATACGCAGTATTTT
CSARYGTATTDTQYF
>-|-|TRBV15|TRBJ2-4
TGTGCCACCAGCAGCCTCGGGAGAACGACCCAAAACATTCAGTACTTC
CATSSLGRTTQNIQYF
>-|few|TRBV7-9|TRBJ1-3
TGTGCCAGCAGTACGGGGGGGAACTCTGGAAACACCATATATTTT
CASSTGGNSGNTIYF
>-|many|TRBV7-9|TRBJ1-5
TGTGCCAGCAGCACCGGGACTCAGCCCCAGCATTTT
CASSTGTQPQHF
>TRBD1|-|TRBV7-2|TRBJ2-7
TGTGCCAGCAGCCCGTCCCGGGACAGGATCCACGTGCAGTACTTC
CASSPSRDRIHVQYF
>-|many|TRBV12-3/TRBV12-4|TRBJ2-3
TGTGCCAGCAGTTTAGCCCGGGGAACAGATACGCAGTATTTT
CASSLARGTDTQYF
>-|few|TRBV29-1|TRBJ1-1
TGCAGCGTTGACGGGCAGACGAACACTGAAGCTTTCTTT
CSVDGQTNTEAFF
>-|-|TRBV2|TRBJ1-5
TGTGCCAGCAATTCCGACAGTTCGGCCCAGCATTTT
CASNSDSSAQHF
>TRBD1|many|TRBV11-2|TRBJ2-7
TGTGCCACCACGAGAGGGACAGGGACCTACGAGCAGTACTTC
CATTRGTGTYEQYF
>TRBD2|-|TRBV2|TRBJ2-1
TGTGCCAGCAGTTCCGGACTAGAACTCAATGAGCAGTTCTTC
CASSSGLELNEQFF
>-|many|TRBV20-1|TRBJ2-2
TGCAGTGCTAGAGATACAGCGAACACCGGGGAGCTGTTTTTT
CSARDTANTGELFF
>-|many|TRBV5-6|TRBJ2-4
TGTGCCAGCAGCTTCATCGGGGTAAACATTCAGTACTTC
CASSFIGVNIQYF
>-|many|TRBV5-1|TRBJ2-1
TGCGCCAGCAGCTTGTTACAGCACAATGAGCAGTTCTTC
CASSLLQHNEQFF
>TRBD2|-|TRBV27|TRBJ2-3
TGTGCCAGCAGTATGCTTCTAGCGGGGGGAGCAGATACGCAGTATTTT
CASSMLLAGGADTQYF
>TRBD2|few|TRBV15|TRBJ2-3
TGTGCCACCAGCAGAGATCTAGCGGGAGTGGCAGATACGCAGTATTTT
CATSRDLAGVADTQYF
>-|-|TRBV7-8|TRBJ2-3
TGTGCCAGCAGCTTAGCGGGGTGGGGTAGCACAGATACGCAGTATTTT
CASSLAGWGSTDTQYF
>-|many|TRBV12-3/TRBV12-4|TRBJ2-2
TGTGCCAGCAGTTTGGGGGGGCAGACCGGGGAGCTGTTTTTT
CASSLGGQTGELFF
>-|-|TRBV6-5|TRBJ2-5
TGTGCCAGCAGTTACTCGGTGGAGACCCAGTACTTC
CASSYSVETQYF
>TRBD2|many|TRBV4-3|TRBJ2-1
TGCGCCAGCAGCCAAGATTATGTAGGACTAGCGGACAATGAGCAGTTCTTC
CASSQDYVGLADNEQFF
>-|few|TRBV12-3/TRBV12-4|TRBJ1-2
TGTGCCACTGCGCCAGGGGCAAACTATGGCTACACCTTC
CATAPGANYGYTF
>TRBD2|many|TRBV5-1|TRBJ2-3
TGCGCCAGCAGCTTGGCCGGGACTAGCGGGGGTACAGATACGCAGTATTTT
CASSLAGTSGGTDTQYF
>-|-|TRBV29-1|TRBJ2-7
TGCAGCGTGCAACTAGGACGGCACTACGAGCAGTACTTC
CSVQLGRHYEQYF
>TRBD2|many|TRBV12-3/TRBV12-4|TRBJ2-3
TGTGCCAGCAGGCCCCTAGCGGGAGAGTGGGATACGCAGTATTTT
CASRPLAGEWDTQYF
>TRBD2|-|TRBV7-8|TRBJ2-1
TGTGCCAGCAGCTTAGATTTACAGCGGGAGGTAGCCGCTGAGCAGTTCTTC
CASSLDLQREVAAEQFF
>TRBD2|many|TRBV4-3|TRBJ2-2
TGCGCCAGCAGCCATAGCGGGAGGAGCGGGGAGCTGTTTTTT
CASSHSGRSGELFF
>-|-|TRBV20-1|TRBJ1-4
TGCAGTGCTAGAGGGGGGGCAACTAATGAAAAACTGTTTTTT
CSARGGATNEKLFF
>-|many|TRBV7-2|TRBJ2-7
TGTGCCAGCAGCTTACACTACGAGCAGTACTTC
CASSLHYEQYF
>TRBD1|few|TRBV24-1|TRBJ2-5
TGTGCCACCAGTGATGTCGACAGGGGGGGGGAGACCCAGTACTTC
CATSDVDRGGETQYF
>TRBD1|many|TRBV20-1|TRBJ2-1
TGCAGTGCACAGGGGGTTACCTACAATGAGCAGTTCTTC
CSAQGVTYNEQFF
>-|many|TRBV7-7|TRBJ2-1
TGTGCTAGCAGCCCCGCAGAGGACAATGAGCAGTTCTTC
CASSPAEDNEQFF
>-|-|TRBV2|TRBJ2-5
TGTGCCAGCAGTGAAGGAGGCCGGTGGGTCACCCAAGAGACCCAGTACTTC
CASSEGGRWVTQETQYF
>-|few|TRBV2|TRBJ2-7
TGTGCCAGCAGTGGGACAGACTACGAGCAGTACTTC
CASSGTDYEQYF
>-|many|TRBV29-1|TRBJ2-3
TGCAGCGTTGATTCAGGGGCGCACACAGATACGCAGTATTTT
CSVDSGAHTDTQYF